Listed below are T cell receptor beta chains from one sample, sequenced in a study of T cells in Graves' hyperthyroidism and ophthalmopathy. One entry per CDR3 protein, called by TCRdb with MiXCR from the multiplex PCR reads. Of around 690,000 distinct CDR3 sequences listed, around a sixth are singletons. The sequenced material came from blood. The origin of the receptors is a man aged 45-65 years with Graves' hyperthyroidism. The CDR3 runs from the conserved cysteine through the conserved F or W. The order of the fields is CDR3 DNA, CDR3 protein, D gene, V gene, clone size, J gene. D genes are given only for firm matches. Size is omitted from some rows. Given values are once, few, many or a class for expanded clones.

TGTGCCAGCAGGGACAGGGGGTCGAGAAGCTACGAGCAGTACTTC CASRDRGSRSYEQYF TRBD1 TRBV6-2/TRBV6-3 . TRBJ2-7
TGTGCCAGCAGTCCCCGCAGTGGCATTTTGGGAAATGAGCAGTTCTTC CASSPRSGILGNEQFF . TRBV7-6 few TRBJ2-1
TGTGCCAGCAGTTCACCACGAGTAGCGGGAGGCAACGAGCAGTACTTC CASSSPRVAGGNEQYF TRBD2 TRBV27 few TRBJ2-7
TGCAGTGCTAGAGATGCCGGACAGGGAAAGAATGAGCAGTTCTTC CSARDAGQGKNEQFF TRBD1 TRBV20-1 many TRBJ2-1
TGTGCCAGCAGCCAGGGCCCTATCGGGAGGCAGTTCTTC CASSQGPIGRQFF . TRBV3-1 few TRBJ2-1
TGTGCCAACAGCCCGACAGGGAGGTTCGTTAGCAATCAGCCCCAGCATTTT CANSPTGRFVSNQPQHF TRBD1 TRBV28 once TRBJ1-5
TGTGCCAGCAGTTCGACTAGCGGGGTCTCCTACGAGCAGTACTTC CASSSTSGVSYEQYF TRBD2 TRBV6-1 few TRBJ2-7
TGTGCCACCAGCATACAGGGAGGCACAGATACGCAGCATTTT CATSIQGGTDTQHF . TRBV15 . TRBJ1-5
TGTGCCAGCAGTGAAGTGGGAGGAGAAGACGAGCAGTACTTC CASSEVGGEDEQYF . TRBV2 many TRBJ2-7
TGTGCCAGCAACTTGAGGGAAACCGGGGAGCTGTTTTTT CASNLRETGELFF . TRBV28 many TRBJ2-2